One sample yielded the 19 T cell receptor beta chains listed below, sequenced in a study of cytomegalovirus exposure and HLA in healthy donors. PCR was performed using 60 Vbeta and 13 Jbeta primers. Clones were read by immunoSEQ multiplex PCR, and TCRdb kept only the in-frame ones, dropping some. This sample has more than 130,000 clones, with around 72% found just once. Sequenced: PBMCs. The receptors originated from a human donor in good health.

The CDR3: CASSDLYTEAFF. As DNA, the CDR3 is TGTGCCAGCAGTGACCTATACACTGAAGCTTTCTTT. The chain has TRBV6-1 and TRBJ1-1; D not resolved. This CDR3 has 12 residues. Between the trimmed V and J ends, which lost 3 bases and 3 bases, there was a span of 5 bases. In germline, CDR1 is MNHNS, CDR2 SASEGT.

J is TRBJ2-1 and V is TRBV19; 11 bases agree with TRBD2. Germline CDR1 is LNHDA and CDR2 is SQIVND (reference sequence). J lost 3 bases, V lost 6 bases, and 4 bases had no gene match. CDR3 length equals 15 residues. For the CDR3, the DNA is TGTGCCAGTAGGACCGGGACTAGCGGCTACAATGAGCAGTTCTTC. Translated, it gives CASRTGTSGYNEQFF.

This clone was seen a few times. This CDR3 is CASSLVTGGDITDTQYF. The CDR3 bases are TGTGCCAGCAGTTTGGTGACAGGGGGGGATATCACAGATACGCAGTATTTT. V and J are TRBV28 and TRBJ2-3, with 9 nucleotides matching TRBD1. The CDR3 extends over 17 amino acids. J was trimmed by 2 bases and V by 3 bases; bases with no gene match: 9. CDR1 MDHEN and CDR2 SYDVKM come from the germline V gene.

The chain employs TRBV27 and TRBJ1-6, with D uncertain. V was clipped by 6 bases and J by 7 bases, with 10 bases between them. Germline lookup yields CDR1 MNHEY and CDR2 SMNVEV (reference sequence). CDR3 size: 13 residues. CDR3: CASSPRVNSPLHF. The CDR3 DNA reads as TGTGCCAGCAGCCCACGGGTCAATTCACCCCTCCACTTT.

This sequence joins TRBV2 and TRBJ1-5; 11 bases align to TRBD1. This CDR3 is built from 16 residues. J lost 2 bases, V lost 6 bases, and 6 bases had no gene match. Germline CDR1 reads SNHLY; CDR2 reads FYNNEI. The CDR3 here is CASRPGQGAGNQPQHF. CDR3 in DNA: TGTGCCAGCAGGCCCGGACAGGGGGCAGGCAATCAGCCCCAGCATTTT.

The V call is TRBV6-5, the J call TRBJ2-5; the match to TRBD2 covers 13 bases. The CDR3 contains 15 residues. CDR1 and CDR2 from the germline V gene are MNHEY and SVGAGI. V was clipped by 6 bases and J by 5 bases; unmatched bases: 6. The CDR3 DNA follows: TGTGCCAGCAGATCCTGGACTAGCGGGGGTGAGACCCAGTACTTC. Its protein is CASRSWTSGGETQYF.

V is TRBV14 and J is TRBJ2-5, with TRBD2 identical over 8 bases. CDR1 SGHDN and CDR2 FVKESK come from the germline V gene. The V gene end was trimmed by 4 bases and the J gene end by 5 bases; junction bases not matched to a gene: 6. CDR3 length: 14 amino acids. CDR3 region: CASSLWTSRETQYF. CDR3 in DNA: TGTGCCAGCAGCCTCTGGACTAGCAGGGAGACCCAGTACTTC.

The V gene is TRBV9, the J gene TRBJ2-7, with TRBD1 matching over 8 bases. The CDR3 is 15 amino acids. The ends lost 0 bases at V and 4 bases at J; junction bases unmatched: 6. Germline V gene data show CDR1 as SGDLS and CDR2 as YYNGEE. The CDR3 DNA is TGTGCCAGCAGCGTAGGGCACAGGGGGTTATACGAGCAGTACTTC. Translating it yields CASSVGHRGLYEQYF.

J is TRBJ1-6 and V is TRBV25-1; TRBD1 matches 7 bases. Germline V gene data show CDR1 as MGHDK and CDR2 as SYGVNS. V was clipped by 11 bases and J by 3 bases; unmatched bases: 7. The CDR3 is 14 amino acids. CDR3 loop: CASQDRNYNSPLHF. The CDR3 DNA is TGTGCCTCCCAGGACAGGAACTATAATTCACCCCTCCACTTT.

CDR3 bases: TGTGCCAGCAGTGGGGACAGGACCCTCTATGGCTACACCTTC. Translated: CASSGDRTLYGYTF. This rearrangement joins TRBV6-5 to TRBJ1-2; 8 bases line up with TRBD1. The V and J ends lost 5 bases and 4 bases, in that order; junction bases with no gene match: 6. The CDR3 has 14 amino acids. Germline lookup yields CDR1 MNHEY and CDR2 SVGAGI.

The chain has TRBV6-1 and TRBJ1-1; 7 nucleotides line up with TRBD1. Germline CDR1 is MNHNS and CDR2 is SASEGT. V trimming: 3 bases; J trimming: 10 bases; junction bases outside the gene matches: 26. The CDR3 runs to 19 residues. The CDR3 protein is CASSEPDRQGTATIRGAFF. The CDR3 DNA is TGTGCCAGCAGTGAGCCGGACCGACAGGGAACGGCGACCATCCGTGGAGCTTTCTTT.

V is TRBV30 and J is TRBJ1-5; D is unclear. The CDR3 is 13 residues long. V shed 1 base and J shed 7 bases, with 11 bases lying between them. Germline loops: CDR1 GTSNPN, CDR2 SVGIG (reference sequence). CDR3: CAWSGWGGQPQHF. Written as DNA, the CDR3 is TGTGCCTGGAGTGGTTGGGGAGGCCAGCCCCAGCATTTT.

The CDR3 coding sequence is TGCAGCGTTGGGACCCGGGCAGGGCTCGGTGGCTACACCTTC. Its protein product is CSVGTRAGLGGYTF. V usage is TRBV29-1 and J usage is TRBJ1-2, with D perhaps TRBD1 (5 bases). The germline V gene encodes CDR1 SQVTM and CDR2 ANQGSEA. Trimming shortened V by 4 bases and J by 7 bases, and 19 bases separated the two germline ends. This CDR3 has 14 residues.

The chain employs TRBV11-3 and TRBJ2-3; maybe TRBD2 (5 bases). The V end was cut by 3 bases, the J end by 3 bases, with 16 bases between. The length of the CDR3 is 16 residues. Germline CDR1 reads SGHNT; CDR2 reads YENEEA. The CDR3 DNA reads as TGTGCCAGCAGCTTCCTCTTGCGGGTCCCTACAGATACGCAGTATTTT. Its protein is CASSFLLRVPTDTQYF.

The CDR3 sequence: CASSLALTSGSDYEQYF. DNA of the CDR3: TGTGCCAGCAGCTTAGCCCTCACTAGCGGGAGCGACTACGAGCAGTACTTC. The chain joins TRBV11-3 to TRBJ2-7; 11 nucleotides agree with TRBD2. From germline, CDR1 is SGHNT and CDR2 YENEEA. This CDR3 is built from 17 residues. Unmatched junction bases numbered 8, after V lost 1 base and J lost 3 bases.

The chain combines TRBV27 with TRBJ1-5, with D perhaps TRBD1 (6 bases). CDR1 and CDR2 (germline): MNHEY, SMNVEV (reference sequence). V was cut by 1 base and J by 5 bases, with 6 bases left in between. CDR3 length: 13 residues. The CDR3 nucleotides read TGTGCCAGCAGTTTATACAGGGATCAGCCCCAGCATTTT. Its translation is CASSLYRDQPQHF.

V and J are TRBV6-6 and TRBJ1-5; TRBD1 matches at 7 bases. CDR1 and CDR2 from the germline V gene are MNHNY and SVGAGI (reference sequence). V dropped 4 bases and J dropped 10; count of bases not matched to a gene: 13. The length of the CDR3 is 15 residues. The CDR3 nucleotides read TGTGCCAGCAGTTTGGGACAGCTCCTAATCATACCCCAGCATTTT. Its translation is CASSLGQLLIIPQHF.

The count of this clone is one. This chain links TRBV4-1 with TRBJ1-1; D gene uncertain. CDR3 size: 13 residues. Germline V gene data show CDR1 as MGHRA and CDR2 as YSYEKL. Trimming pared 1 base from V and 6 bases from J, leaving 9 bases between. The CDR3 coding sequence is TGCGCCAGCAGCCAAGTCGGGAGCGCTGAAGCTTTCTTT. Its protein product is CASSQVGSAEAFF.

CDR3 loop: CAWSHAGRSGYTF. In DNA form, the CDR3 reads TGTGCCTGGAGCCACGCGGGAAGGAGTGGCTACACCTTC. The V call is TRBV30, the J call TRBJ1-2; D gene uncertain. The CDR3 has 13 amino acids. In germline, CDR1 is GTSNPN, CDR2 SVGIG (reference sequence). The V end lost 3 bases, the J end lost 7 bases, and 15 bases lay between the germline ends.